This T cell receptor (beta chain) was captured in a study of blood T cell repertoires in COVID-19 (dated by TCRdb to the early 2020s). With respect to the entire study: Samples covering the acute and convalescent phases of COVID-19 were provided by collaborators in the United States, Italy and Spain. The repertoires were made available in a free public database intended to serve as a resource for research on the immune response to SARS-CoV-2. Where available, HLA class I and class II types were taken from metadata supplied by the sample provider and were not determined by assay-based typing. Deeply sampled blood TCRbeta repertoires from subjects exposed to, actively infected with, or recovered from COVID-19 were included in the dataset. A de-identified subject ID, COVID-19 status, age in years and sex were almost always included in the sample metadata. The material from the prospective study consisted of cDNA or gDNA derived from T cells, B-cell-depleted T cells, or PBMCs. Samples came from the ongoing ImmuneRACE study (first 160 participants) plus 1,254 subjects from 6 global collaborators. Points the paper makes about the study in general: How much clinical and demographic metadata was included differed by source and by participant, and the metadata was provided uncurated.

The immunoSEQ Assay, a bias-controlled multiplex PCR, was used to amplify TCRbeta CDR3 regions from genomic DNA. On the authors' methods: The number of nucleated cells in each sample was estimated by amplification of reference gene primers within the assay. To quantify the absolute abundance of each unique TCRbeta CDR3 rearrangement, sequence reads were collapsed and filtered. For each sample, productive Simpson clonality was calculated as the square root of Simpson's diversity index across productive rearrangements. TCRdb took this table from immuneACCESS and kept in-frame rearrangements with V and J called. Such tables lack part of the clones; where checked against another copy, unresolved V genes explain under half of the gap, and the rest is unexplained. That table is the source of V, J and clone size, and D and trimming were worked out from the DNA. The sample yields about 150,000 clones; about 85% were counted once. The ten largest clonotypes hold around 6.2% of the sample.

As to this clone: The antigen it binds to is not known. Base qualities are not provided; no much larger clone lies one nucleotide away.

Trimming removed 5 bases from V and 5 bases from J, leaving 12 bases between the germline ends. The germline V gene encodes CDR1 MNHEY and CDR2 SVGAGI. The CDR3 starts with the cysteine, ends with the phenylalanine, and has 13 residues. Just the 39-base CDR3 DNA is kept, in frame starting at base 1. In the prospective study, participants were about 18 to 95 years old, resided in 24 geographic areas of the United States, and were enrolled through a virtual design. To assign participants to cohorts, the prospective study relied on clinical history that participants themselves reported in a screening survey and a study questionnaire. For ImmuneRACE Cohort 3, a participant was defined as recovered based on two consecutive negative NP/OP PCR tests, clearance by a healthcare professional, or resolution of symptoms. In the prospective study, whole blood, serum and a nasopharyngeal or oropharyngeal swab were collected from each participant by mobile phlebotomists. Participants in the prospective study had the option to provide additional blood draws and questionnaires over a roughly 2-month period. Before DNA extraction, prospective study blood samples were shipped either frozen or at room temperature.

Sequenced: PBMCs or T cells enriched from blood (not recorded which). The sequence came from a woman aged 35 to 49 who had recovered from COVID-19. Recombination connected TRBV6-5 to TRBJ2-5, with TRBD1 as a weak D call on 7 bases. The sequenced DNA: TGTGCCAGCAGTCCAGGGGGGAGGGAGACCCAGTACTTC. Translated, it gives CASSPGGRETQYF.